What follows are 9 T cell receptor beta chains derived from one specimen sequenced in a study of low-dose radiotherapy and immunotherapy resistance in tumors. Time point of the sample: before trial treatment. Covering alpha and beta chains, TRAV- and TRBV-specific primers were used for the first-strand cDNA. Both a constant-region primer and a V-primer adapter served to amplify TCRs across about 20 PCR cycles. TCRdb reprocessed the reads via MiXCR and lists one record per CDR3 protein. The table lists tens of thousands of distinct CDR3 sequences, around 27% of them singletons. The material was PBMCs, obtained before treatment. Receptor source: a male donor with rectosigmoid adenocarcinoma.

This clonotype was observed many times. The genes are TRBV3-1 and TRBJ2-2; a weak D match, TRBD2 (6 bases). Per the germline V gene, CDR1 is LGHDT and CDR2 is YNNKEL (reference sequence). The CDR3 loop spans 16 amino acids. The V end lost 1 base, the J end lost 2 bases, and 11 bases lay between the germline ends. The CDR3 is CASSQGRAGNTGELFF. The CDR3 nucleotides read TGTGCCAGCAGCCAAGGTCGGGCGGGAAACACCGGGGAGCTGTTTTTT.

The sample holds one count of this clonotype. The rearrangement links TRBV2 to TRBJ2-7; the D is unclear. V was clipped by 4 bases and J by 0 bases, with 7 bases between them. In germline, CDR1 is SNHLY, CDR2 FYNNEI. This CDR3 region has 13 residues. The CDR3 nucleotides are TGTGCCAGCAGTGGCTTAAGCTCCTACGAGCAGTACTTC. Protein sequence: CASSGLSSYEQYF.

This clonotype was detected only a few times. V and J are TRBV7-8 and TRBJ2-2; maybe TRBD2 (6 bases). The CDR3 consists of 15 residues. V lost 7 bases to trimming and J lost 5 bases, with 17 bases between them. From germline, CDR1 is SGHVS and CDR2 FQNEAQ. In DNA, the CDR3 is TGTGCCAGCAACTCGAAAATGGGGAGGACCGGGGAGCTGTTTTTT. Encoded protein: CASNSKMGRTGELFF.

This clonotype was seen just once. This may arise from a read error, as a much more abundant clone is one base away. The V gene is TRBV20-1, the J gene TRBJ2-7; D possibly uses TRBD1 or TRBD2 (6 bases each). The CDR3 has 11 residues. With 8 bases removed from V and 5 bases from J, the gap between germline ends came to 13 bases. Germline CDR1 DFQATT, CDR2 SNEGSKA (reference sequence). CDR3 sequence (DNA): TGCAGTACAAACAGGGAGGACGAGCAGTACTTC. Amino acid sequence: CSTNREDEQYF.

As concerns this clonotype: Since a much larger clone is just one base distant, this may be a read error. The CDR3 coding sequence is TGTGCCAGCAGTCTACCCAGACTAGCGGGAGTGTGGTACAATGAGCAGTTCTTC. It is translated as CASSLPRLAGVWYNEQFF. The V call is TRBV4-1, the J call TRBJ2-1; 12 bases align to TRBD2. Germline CDR1 reads MGHRA; CDR2 reads YSYEKL. The CDR3 is 18 residues long.

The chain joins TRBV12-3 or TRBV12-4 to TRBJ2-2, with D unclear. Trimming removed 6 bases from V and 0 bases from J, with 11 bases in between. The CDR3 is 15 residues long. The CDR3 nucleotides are TGTGCCAGCAGCCTCCGGCCCGCGAACACCGGGGAGCTGTTTTTT. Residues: CASSLRPANTGELFF.

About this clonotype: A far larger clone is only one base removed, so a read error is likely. CDR3 region: CASKTGTSNTGELFF. The CDR3 nucleotides are TGTGCCAGCAAAACCGGGACCTCGAACACCGGGGAGCTGTTTTTT. The V call is TRBV7-9, the J call TRBJ2-2; D is possibly TRBD1 or TRBD2 (5 bases each). This CDR3 region has 15 residues. Germline values: CDR1 SEHNR, CDR2 FQNEAQ (reference sequence). Trimming removed 7 bases at V and 0 bases at J, with 12 bases between. The whole variable domain, remainder taken from reference TRBV7-9 and TRBJ2-2, is DTGVSQNPRHKITKRGQNVTFRCDPISEHNRLYWYRQTLGQGPEFLTYFQNEAQLEKSRLLSDRFSAERPKGSFSTLEIQRTEQGDSAMYLCASKTGTSNTGELFFGEGSRLTVL.

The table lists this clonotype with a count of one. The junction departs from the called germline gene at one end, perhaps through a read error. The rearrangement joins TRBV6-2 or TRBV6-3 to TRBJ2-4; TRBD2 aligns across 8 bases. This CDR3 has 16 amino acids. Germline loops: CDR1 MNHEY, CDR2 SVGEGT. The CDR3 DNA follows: TGTGCCAGCAGCCCTCGCAGCGGGGGAGCCAAAAACAGTCAGTACTTC. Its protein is CASSPRSGGAKNSQYF.

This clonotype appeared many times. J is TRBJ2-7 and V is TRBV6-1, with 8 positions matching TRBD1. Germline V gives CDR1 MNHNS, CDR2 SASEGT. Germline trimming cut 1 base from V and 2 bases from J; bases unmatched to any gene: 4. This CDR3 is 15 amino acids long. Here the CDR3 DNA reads TGTGCCAGCAGTGAAGGAGGACAGGGAACCTACGAGCAGTACTTC. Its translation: CASSEGGQGTYEQYF.